This T cell receptor (beta chain) was obtained from a study of PD-L1 blockade in urothelial cancer. Whole-study context: A median approximately 150,000 T cells were found in blood samples. Study-level results: At the 3-week point, tumor-associated blood clones expanded more in durable-benefit patients.

Time point described: peripheral blood 6 weeks after treatment start. As for this clone: What it recognizes is unknown.

Sequenced by immunoSEQ multiplex PCR; TCRdb stores in-frame clones only, minus some. Of roughly 120,000 clones listed, around 89% are singletons. The ends lost 7 bases at V and 0 bases at J; junction bases unmatched: 12. The CDR3 is made up of 20 amino acids. Germline V gene sequence: CDR1 ENHRY, CDR2 SYGVKD. The sample in question was PBMCs, obtained around atezolizumab (anti-PD-L1) treatment. V usage is TRBV10-3 and J usage is TRBJ2-2; 15 nucleotides align to TRBD2. This TCR was recovered from a man aged 60-69 years with urothelial cancer. The CDR3 here is CAINLAAGTSGRTNTGELFF. CDR3 in DNA: TGTGCCATCAATCTTGCCGCCGGGACTAGCGGGAGGACGAACACCGGGGAGCTGTTTTTT.